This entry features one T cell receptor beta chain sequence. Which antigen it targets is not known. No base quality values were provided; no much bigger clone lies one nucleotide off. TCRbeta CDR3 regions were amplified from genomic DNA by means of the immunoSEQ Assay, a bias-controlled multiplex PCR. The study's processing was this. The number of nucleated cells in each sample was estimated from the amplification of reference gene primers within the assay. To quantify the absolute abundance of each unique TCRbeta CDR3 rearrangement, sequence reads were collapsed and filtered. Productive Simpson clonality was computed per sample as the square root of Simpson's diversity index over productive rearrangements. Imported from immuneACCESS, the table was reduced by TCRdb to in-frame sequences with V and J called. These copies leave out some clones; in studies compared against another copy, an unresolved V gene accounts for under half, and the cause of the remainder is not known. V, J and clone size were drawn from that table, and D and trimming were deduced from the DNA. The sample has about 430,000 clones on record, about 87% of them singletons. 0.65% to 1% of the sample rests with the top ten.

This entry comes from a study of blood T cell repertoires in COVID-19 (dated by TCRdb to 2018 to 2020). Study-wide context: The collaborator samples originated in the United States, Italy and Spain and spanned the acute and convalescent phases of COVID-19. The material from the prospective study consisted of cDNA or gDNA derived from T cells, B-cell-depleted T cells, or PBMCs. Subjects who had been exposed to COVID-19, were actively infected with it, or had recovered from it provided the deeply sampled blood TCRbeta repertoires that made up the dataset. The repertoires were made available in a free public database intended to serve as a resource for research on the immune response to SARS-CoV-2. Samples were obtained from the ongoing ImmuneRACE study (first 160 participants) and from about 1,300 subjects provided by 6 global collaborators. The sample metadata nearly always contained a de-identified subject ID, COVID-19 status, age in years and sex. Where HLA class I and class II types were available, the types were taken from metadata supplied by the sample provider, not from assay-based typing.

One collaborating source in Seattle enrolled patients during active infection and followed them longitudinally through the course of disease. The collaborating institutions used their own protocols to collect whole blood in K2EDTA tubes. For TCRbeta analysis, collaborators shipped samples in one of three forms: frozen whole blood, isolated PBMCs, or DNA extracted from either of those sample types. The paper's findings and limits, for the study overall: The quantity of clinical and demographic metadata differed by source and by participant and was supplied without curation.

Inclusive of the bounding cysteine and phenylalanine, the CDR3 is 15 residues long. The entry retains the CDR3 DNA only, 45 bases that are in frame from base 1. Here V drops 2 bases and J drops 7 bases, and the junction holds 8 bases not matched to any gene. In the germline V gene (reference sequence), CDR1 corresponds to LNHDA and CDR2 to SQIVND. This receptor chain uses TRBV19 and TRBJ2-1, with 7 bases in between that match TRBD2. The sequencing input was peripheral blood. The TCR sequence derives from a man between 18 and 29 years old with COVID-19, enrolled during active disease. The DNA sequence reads TGTGCCAGTAGTATAACCAGCGGGATCTCGAATGAGCAGTTCTTC. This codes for CASSITSGISNEQFF.